These 9 T cell receptor beta chains were sequenced from one sample in a study of blood T cell repertoires in COVID-19. Clones were sequenced by immunoSEQ multiplex PCR, and TCRdb holds only the in-frame ones, with some missing. The sample contains approximately 350,000 clones, approximately 91% of which appear only once. Sequencing used peripheral blood. These receptors all stem from a woman aged 70-85 years with COVID-19, enrolled during active disease.

The chain uses TRBV5-6 and TRBJ1-2; the D is unclear. CDR1 and CDR2 (germline): SGHDT, YYEEEE. V was cut by 4 bases and J by 5 bases, with 12 bases left in between. CDR3 length: 13 amino acids. This CDR3 is CASSPKGDYGYTF. CDR3 DNA sequence: TGTGCCAGCAGCCCTAAGGGAGATTATGGCTACACCTTC.

This clone was seen once. The chain has TRBV6-5 and TRBJ2-7; TRBD1 matches 7 bases. CDR3 length: 16 residues. V was clipped by 1 base and J by 2 bases; unmatched bases: 8. CDR1 is MNHEY and CDR2 is SVGAGI in the germline V gene. CDR3 loop: CASSYYSDRAPYEQYF. CDR3 in DNA: TGTGCCAGCAGTTACTACAGCGACAGGGCGCCCTACGAGCAGTACTTC.

This clone was seen a handful of times. The genes are TRBV5-1 and TRBJ2-1; 11 bases are shared with TRBD2. The CDR3 has 15 amino acids. Germline-derived CDR1 and CDR2 are SGHRS and YFSETQ. The V gene end was trimmed by 4 bases and the J gene end by 5 bases; junction bases not matched to a gene: 5. The CDR3 region has the DNA TGCGCCAGCAGCACCTCTAGCGGGGGGCACAATGAGCAGTTCTTC. It yields the protein CASSTSSGGHNEQFF.

The genes are TRBV24-1 and TRBJ2-3; D uncertain. The V end lost 5 bases, the J end lost 4 bases, and 6 bases lay between the germline ends. The CDR3 has 12 residues. Germline V gene sequence: CDR1 KGHDR, CDR2 SFDVKD. CDR3 amino acids: CATSGVSDTQYF. The CDR3 coding sequence is TGTGCCACCAGTGGAGTTTCAGATACGCAGTATTTT.

V usage is TRBV4-3 and J usage is TRBJ2-6; 12 nucleotides align to TRBD1. This CDR3 has 21 amino acids. Germline values: CDR1 LGHNA, CDR2 YSLEER. J lost 4 bases, V lost 0 bases, and 13 bases had no gene match. The chain's CDR3 is CASSQEQIKGQGAWGANVLTF. The CDR3 DNA reads as TGCGCCAGCAGCCAAGAGCAAATTAAGGGACAGGGGGCGTGGGGGGCCAACGTCCTGACTTTC.

The rearrangement joins TRBV19 to TRBJ1-4; 7 bases line up with TRBD1. The CDR3 contains 14 residues. J was trimmed by 4 bases and V by 4 bases; bases with no gene match: 3. Germline assignment: CDR1 LNHDA and CDR2 SQIVND (reference sequence). Written as DNA, the CDR3 is TGTGCCAGTAGTAGGACAGGTTTTAATGAAAAACTGTTTTTT. Translation: CASSRTGFNEKLFF. Looking up the rest from reference TRBV19 and TRBJ1-4 gives the full variable domain: DGGITQSPKYLFRKEGQNVTLSCEQNLNHDAMYWYRQDPGQGLRLIYYSQIVNDFQKGDIAEGYSVSREKKESFPLTVTSAQKNPTAFYLCASSRTGFNEKLFFGSGTQLSVL.

This rearrangement joins TRBV29-1 to TRBJ2-7; 7 bases match TRBD1. This CDR3 is built from 13 residues. Losses at the gene ends were 0 bases for V and 3 bases for J; bases not matched to a gene: 2. Germline CDR1 and CDR2: SQVTM and ANQGSEA. The CDR3 region has the DNA TGCAGCGTTGAAGAAGACAGGGACTACGAGCAGTACTTC. Protein product: CSVEEDRDYEQYF.

The chain uses TRBV5-1 and TRBJ2-7; 9 positions match TRBD2. Germline V gene lookup returns CDR1 SGHRS and CDR2 YFSETQ. The CDR3 length is 14 residues. The ends lost 4 bases at V and 2 bases at J; junction bases unmatched: 4. The CDR3 reads CASSLGLATYEQYF. The CDR3 nucleotides are TGCGCCAGCAGCCTCGGACTAGCGACCTACGAGCAGTACTTC.

This clone has just a few counts. The V and J genes are TRBV19 and TRBJ1-1, with 11 nucleotides matching TRBD1. Germline CDR1 is LNHDA and CDR2 is SQIVND (reference sequence). The CDR3 totals 14 residues. J was trimmed by 4 bases and V by 3 bases; bases with no gene match: 1. This CDR3 reads CASSMGQGGTEAFF. The CDR3, as DNA: TGTGCCAGTAGTATGGGACAGGGGGGCACTGAAGCTTTCTTT.